Each of the 18 T cell receptor beta chains below was sequenced from the same sample in a study of blood T cells in healthy people across ages. Alongside a J-beta primer mix, a sample-barcoded 5' primer served in a second PCR lasting about 6 to 11 cycles. Each CDR3 protein is one row after TCRdb ran MiXCR on the 5' RACE reads. Counted here are 1,500,000 or so distinct CDR3 sequences, approximately 59% occurring once; the ten biggest clones make up 6.7%. Sequencing was carried out using blood. These receptors were obtained from a man between 18 and 35 years old in good health.

The chain joins TRBV7-2 to TRBJ1-1; D is possibly TRBD1 (5 bases). The CDR3 is 16 residues long. Per germline, CDR1 SGHTA and CDR2 FQGNSA. Trimming took 5 bases from V and 6 from J, leaving 22 bases between them. The chain's CDR3 is CASSVDGAPPDAEAFF. Written as DNA, the CDR3 is TGTGCCAGCAGCGTCGACGGGGCCCCACCTGACGCTGAAGCTTTCTTT.

The chain recombines TRBV5-1 with TRBJ2-2, with TRBD2 identical over 7 bases. The CDR3 runs 15 residues. In germline, CDR1 is SGHRS, CDR2 YFSETQ. V lost 1 base, J lost 5 bases, and 5 bases stayed unmatched. Here the CDR3 DNA reads TGCGCCAGCAGCTTGATGAGGCGGGAGACCGGGGAGCTGTTTTTT. It codes for CASSLMRRETGELFF.

This clonotype was found a few times. The chain joins TRBV28 to TRBJ2-5; no firm D call. The CDR3 runs to 13 residues. The V gene lost 5 bases and the J gene lost 5 bases, with 12 bases spanning the gap. Germline V gene data show CDR1 as MDHEN and CDR2 as SYDVKM. The CDR3 spells CASSDSVEETQYF. The CDR3 DNA sequence: TGTGCCAGCAGTGATTCGGTGGAGGAGACCCAGTACTTC. The complete variable domain, with remaining parts taken from reference TRBV28 and TRBJ2-5, reads DVKVTQSSRYLVKRTGEKVFLECVQDMDHENMFWYRQDPGLGLRLIYFSYDVKMKEKGDIPEGYSVSREKKERFSLILESASTNQTSMYLCASSDSVEETQYFGPGTRLLVL.

This clonotype came up a few times. V usage is TRBV29-1 and J usage is TRBJ2-1; D gene ambiguous. CDR1 is SQVTM, CDR2 ANQGSEA, per germline. The CDR3 spans 15 residues. V was cut by 3 bases and J by 4 bases, with 16 bases left in between. The CDR3: CSVEDVAPGYNEQFF. CDR3 in DNA: TGCAGCGTTGAGGACGTGGCCCCAGGTTACAATGAGCAGTTCTTC.

This clonotype was seen a handful of times. This rearrangement joins TRBV7-2 to TRBJ2-3, with TRBD2 as a possible D gene (5 bases). The germline CDR1 and CDR2 sequences are SGHTA and FQGNSA. V was shortened by 6 bases and J by 9 bases, with 22 bases between the two germline ends. The CDR3 consists of 15 residues. DNA for the CDR3: TGTGCCAGCAGTAAACCCCAATCTATGTCGGGGACGCAGTATTTT. Encoded protein: CASSKPQSMSGTQYF.

In its sample, this clonotype was seen a few times. The V gene is TRBV27, the J gene TRBJ2-7; TRBD2 agrees at 8 bases. The CDR3 has 15 amino acids. Germline V gene sequence: CDR1 MNHEY, CDR2 SMNVEV (reference sequence). Trimming at V came to 5 bases and at J to 2 bases, leaving 8 bases not matched to a gene. The CDR3 DNA is TGTGCCAGCAGTGTTCCCGGGACTAGAACCTACGAGCAGTACTTC. Translated: CASSVPGTRTYEQYF.

The rearrangement uses TRBV2 and TRBJ2-7; possibly TRBD2 for D (6 bases). V dropped 6 bases and J dropped 4 bases, with 16 bases sitting between them. Germline loops: CDR1 SNHLY, CDR2 FYNNEI. This CDR3 has 14 amino acids. This CDR3 reads CASRVRRGAYEQYF. The CDR3 DNA reads TGTGCCAGCAGGGTTCGGCGGGGAGCTTACGAGCAGTACTTC. Combining the CDR3 with reference TRBV2 and TRBJ2-7 gives the whole variable domain EPEVTQTPSHQVTQMGQEVILRCVPISNHLYFYWYRQILGQKVEFLVSFYNNEISEKSEIFDDQFSVERPDGSNFTLKIRSTKLEDSAMYFCASRVRRGAYEQYFGPGTRLTVT.

The chain couples TRBV5-6 to TRBJ1-1; no reliable D call. The V end was cut by 2 bases, the J end by 6 bases, with 20 bases between. Germline loops: CDR1 SGHDT, CDR2 YYEEEE. The CDR3 covers 16 residues. The CDR3 DNA sequence: TGTGCCAGCAGCTTTTATCTGTCGAAGGTTGGTCCTGAAGCTTTCTTT. Amino acids: CASSFYLSKVGPEAFF. The full variable domain, rest sourced from reference TRBV5-6 and TRBJ1-1, is DAGVTQSPTHLIKTRGQQVTLRCSPKSGHDTVSWYQQALGQGPQFIFQYYEEEERQRGNFPDRFSGHQFPNYSSELNVNALLLGDSALYLCASSFYLSKVGPEAFFGQGTRLTVV.

The sample holds a few counts of this clonotype. The chain joins TRBV4-3 to TRBJ1-6, with 9 bases lining up with TRBD1. The junction had 6 bases not matched to a gene; V was cut back by 4 bases and J by 8 bases. Germline CDR1 LGHNA, CDR2 YSLEER. The CDR3 sequence is 15 residues long. The CDR3 region has the DNA TGCGCCAGCAGCCGCCGGGACAGGGTTGATTCACCCCTCCACTTT. It codes for CASSRRDRVDSPLHF.

The J gene is TRBJ1-5, the V gene TRBV27; 8 bases are shared with TRBD1. CDR1 MNHEY and CDR2 SMNVEV come from the germline V gene (reference sequence). This CDR3 has 17 amino acids. V lost 6 bases to trimming and J lost 2 bases; unmatched junction nucleotides: 12. In DNA form, the CDR3 reads TGTGCCAGCAGCCGGGACAGGAGGTGGGGAGGCAATCAGCCCCAGCATTTT. Its translation is CASSRDRRWGGNQPQHF.

The chain recombines TRBV6-5 with TRBJ2-5, with D unclear. TRBJ2-7 explains the end of the DNA better; the J call may be wrong. Germline V CDR1 and CDR2: MNHEY, SVGAGI. There are 11 residues in the CDR3. CDR3 loop: CASRSGAEQYF. DNA of the CDR3: TGTGCCAGCAGATCGGGTGCCGAGCAGTACTTC.

The chain is built from TRBV10-2 and TRBJ2-5; a possible D gene is TRBD2 (6 bases). The CDR3 is 14 amino acids. The V end was cut by 2 bases, the J end by 2 bases, with 9 bases between. In germline, CDR1 is WSHSY, CDR2 SAAADI. The CDR3 DNA follows: TGCGCCAGCAGTGAGGGGGAGGTTCAAGAGACCCAGTACTTC. It encodes CASSEGEVQETQYF.

This chain joins TRBV2 and TRBJ2-7; D is tentatively TRBD1 or TRBD2 (7 bases each). The germline CDR1 and CDR2 sequences are SNHLY and FYNNEI. This CDR3 is 12 amino acids long. CDR3 amino acids: CAQSQGGNEQYF. CDR3 bases: TGTGCTCAAAGCCAGGGGGGGAACGAGCAGTACTTC.

This chain joins TRBV29-1 and TRBJ2-3, with 8 bases fitting TRBD2. V trimming: 4 bases; J trimming: 3 bases; junction bases outside the gene matches: 12. Germline V CDR1 and CDR2: SQVTM, ANQGSEA. This CDR3 contains 16 residues. CDR3 DNA: TGCAGCGTTGGATATTGGTCCGGGGGGGCAACAGATACGCAGTATTTT. It encodes CSVGYWSGGATDTQYF.

This chain uses TRBV4-1 with TRBJ2-1; 7 bases are a match to TRBD2. Germline CDR1 and CDR2: MGHRA and YSYEKL. Trimming removed 0 bases from V and 10 bases from J; junction bases left unmatched: 9. The CDR3 covers 15 residues. The CDR3 region has the DNA TGCGCCAGCAGCCAAGATGAGTTTGCGGGACTAGAGCAGTTCTTC. Protein sequence: CASSQDEFAGLEQFF.

V gene TRBV20-1 combines with J gene TRBJ2-1; D unresolved. The CDR3 is 11 residues long. V lost 6 bases, J lost 6 bases, and 9 bases lay in between. Germline assignment: CDR1 DFQATT and CDR2 SNEGSKA (reference sequence). The CDR3 DNA reads as TGCAGTGCCTTTAGGTCCAATGAGCAGTTCTTC. It yields the protein CSAFRSNEQFF.

The chain links TRBV4-1 to TRBJ2-7; D not resolved. CDR1 and CDR2 (germline): MGHRA, YSYEKL. This CDR3 comprises 15 residues. The V gene lost 4 bases and the J gene lost 0 bases, with 13 bases spanning the gap. CDR3 sequence (DNA): TGCGCCAGCAGCCGGGCAACCTTCCGCTCCTACGAGCAGTACTTC. Translating it yields CASSRATFRSYEQYF.

The chain uses TRBV10-3 and TRBJ2-3; D remains ambiguous. V lost 1 base to trimming and J lost 6 bases, with 5 bases between them. CDR3 length: 12 amino acids. Germline CDR1 is ENHRY and CDR2 is SYGVKD. The CDR3 nucleotides read TGTGCCATCAGTGAGTTGGAGGATACGCAGTATTTT. Protein product: CAISELEDTQYF.